The 18 T cell receptor beta chains below were found in one sample sequenced in a study of T cell responses to AZD1222 COVID-19 vaccine. Clones were read by immunoSEQ multiplex PCR, and TCRdb kept only the in-frame ones, dropping some. The data contain fewer than 150,000 clones, around 88% of them singletons. Here the sequenced sample was peripheral blood, taken 28 days after the second AZD1222 dose. All receptors derive from an adult who received the AZD1222 COVID-19 vaccine.

V and J are TRBV24-1 and TRBJ2-1, with 11 nucleotides matching TRBD2. The CDR3 is made up of 20 amino acids. V was clipped by 4 bases and J by 9 bases; unmatched bases: 22. Per the germline V gene, CDR1 is KGHDR and CDR2 is SFDVKD. CDR3 sequence (DNA): TGTGCCACCAGTGAGCGAAGGGAGGGCTGGGTAGCGGGGGGGCCTGTTGAGCAGTTCTTC. Residues: CATSERREGWVAGGPVEQFF.

The CDR3 DNA is TGTGCCAGCAGGCGACAGGGGGTCGGGGAGCTGTTTTTT. This gives the protein CASRRQGVGELFF. This rearrangement joins TRBV12-3 or TRBV12-4 to TRBJ2-2, with 9 nucleotides matching TRBD1. The ends lost 6 bases at V and 7 bases at J; junction bases unmatched: 3. The CDR3 extends over 13 amino acids.

This chain joins TRBV7-6 and TRBJ1-1; D is possibly TRBD1 (6 bases). There are 16 residues in the CDR3. Germline CDR1 SGHVS, CDR2 FNYEAQ. V was cut by 0 bases and J by 5 bases, with 16 bases left in between. The DNA for the CDR3 is TGTGCCAGCAGCTTAGCGTCGGGGACAATGGGGACTGAAGCTTTCTTT. Its translation is CASSLASGTMGTEAFF.

V gene TRBV13 combines with J gene TRBJ1-2, with 8 bases aligning to TRBD1. This CDR3 is built from 16 residues. V lost 0 bases, J lost 0 bases, and 3 bases stayed unmatched. Per germline, CDR1 PRHDT and CDR2 FYEKMQ (reference sequence). The CDR3 region has the DNA TGTGCCAGCAGCTTAGGCGGGACAGGCACTAACTATGGCTACACCTTC. This translates into CASSLGGTGTNYGYTF.

This sequence joins TRBV4-3 and TRBJ1-1; D not certain. Germline CDR1 and CDR2: LGHNA and YSLEER. The CDR3 runs 15 residues. V lost 1 base and J lost 1, with 10 bases in between. CDR3 nucleotide sequence: TGCGCCAGCAGCCAAGGGTTGGAGAGGAACACTGAAGCTTTCTTT. It translates to CASSQGLERNTEAFF.

V and J are TRBV11-3 and TRBJ1-3; D is undetermined. Trimming removed 4 bases from V and 3 bases from J, with 7 bases in between. Germline V gene lookup returns CDR1 SGHNT and CDR2 YENEEA. This CDR3 is built from 13 residues. CDR3 in DNA: TGTGCCAGCAGCTCCGGCGGTGGAAACACCATATATTTT. It specifies CASSSGGGNTIYF.

The genes are TRBV6-6 and TRBJ1-1; TRBD1 matches at 8 bases. The CDR3 is 13 residues long. V trimming: 5 bases; J trimming: 1 base; junction bases outside the gene matches: 0. Germline CDR1 and CDR2: MNHNY and SVGAGI (reference sequence). This CDR3 is CASSGQGNTEAFF. The CDR3 nucleotides read TGTGCCAGCAGTGGACAGGGGAACACTGAAGCTTTCTTT.

This rearrangement joins TRBV9 to TRBJ1-4; D is perhaps TRBD1 (6 bases). Trimming pared 3 bases from V and 6 bases from J, leaving 12 bases between. The germline V gene encodes CDR1 SGDLS and CDR2 YYNGEE. The CDR3 totals 14 residues. The CDR3 reads CASSADRSDEKLFF. Here the CDR3 DNA reads TGTGCCAGCAGCGCAGACAGGAGCGATGAAAAACTGTTTTTT.

V is TRBV4-3 and J is TRBJ2-6; D is ambiguous. The germline gives CDR1 LGHNA, CDR2 YSLEER. V was shortened by 0 bases and J by 1 base, with 7 bases between the two germline ends. The CDR3 covers 16 residues. CDR3 protein: CASSQELGSGANVLTF. Written as DNA, the CDR3 is TGCGCCAGCAGCCAAGAGTTGGGGTCTGGGGCCAACGTCCTGACTTTC.

The rearrangement links TRBV7-2 to TRBJ1-4; D perhaps matches TRBD1 (5 bases). Germline-derived CDR1 and CDR2 are SGHTA and FQGNSA. This CDR3 spans 14 amino acids. V was shortened by 5 bases and J by 8 bases, with 15 bases between the two germline ends. The CDR3 here is CASSTDSAGEKLFF. Here the CDR3 DNA reads TGTGCCAGCAGCACGGACTCGGCAGGGGAAAAACTGTTTTTT.

This sequence joins TRBV18 and TRBJ1-4, with 9 bases matching TRBD1. J was trimmed by 4 bases and V by 0 bases; bases with no gene match: 6. The CDR3 consists of 17 residues. Per the germline V gene, CDR1 is KGHSH and CDR2 is LQKENI. CDR3 residues: CASSPPNRGQGNEKLFF. The CDR3 region has the DNA TGTGCCAGCTCACCACCGAACAGGGGGCAGGGTAATGAAAAACTGTTTTTT.

CDR3 sequence (DNA): TGTGCCAGCAGGGCCGGGACTTCAGAGACCCAGTACTTC. It yields the protein CASRAGTSETQYF. The rearrangement uses TRBV27 and TRBJ2-5, with D perhaps TRBD2 (6 bases). Germline assignment: CDR1 MNHEY and CDR2 SMNVEV (reference sequence). The CDR3 loop spans 13 amino acids. Trimming removed 6 bases from V and 4 bases from J, with 12 bases in between.

The chain joins TRBV6-2 or TRBV6-3 to TRBJ1-5; 9 bases agree with TRBD1. The CDR3 runs 15 residues. The V gene's germline CDR1 is MNHEY and CDR2 SVGEGT. After removal of 4 bases from V and 6 bases from J, the junction contained 7 bases not matched to a gene. The CDR3 sequence is CASSWDRVIVQPQHF. The CDR3 DNA reads TGTGCCAGCAGTTGGGACAGGGTGATTGTTCAGCCCCAGCATTTT.

V and J are TRBV6-4 and TRBJ2-7; unclear D gene. Germline assignment: CDR1 MRHNA and CDR2 SNTAGT. The CDR3 has 14 residues. V was cut by 5 bases and J by 6 bases, with 17 bases left in between. The DNA for the CDR3 is TGTGCCAGCAGTCCGGTTTTTATGGGCGGCGAGCAGTACTTC. It codes for CASSPVFMGGEQYF.

This CDR3 reads CASSKDRGLGYTF. For the CDR3, the DNA is TGTGCCAGCAGTAAGGACAGGGGGCTTGGCTACACCTTC. The V gene is TRBV28, the J gene TRBJ1-2; 11 bases align to TRBD1. Germline CDR1 MDHEN, CDR2 SYDVKM. CDR3 length: 13 amino acids. Trimming took 5 bases from V and 7 from J; bases not matched to a gene: 3.

The chain recombines TRBV10-3 with TRBJ1-3; TRBD1 matches 8 bases. With 6 bases clipped from V and 2 bases from J, the junction kept 6 bases outside the gene matches. This CDR3 contains 15 residues. Germline V CDR1 and CDR2: ENHRY, SYGVKD. In DNA, the CDR3 is TGTGCCATCAGCCCAACAGGGGGTGCTGGAAACACCATATATTTT. Amino acid sequence: CAISPTGGAGNTIYF.

V is TRBV4-3 and J is TRBJ1-1; D is ambiguous. The germline V and J ends were trimmed by 4 bases and 7 bases, with 19 bases remaining between them. CDR1 and CDR2 from the germline V gene are LGHNA and YSLEER. This CDR3 is 15 amino acids long. Here the CDR3 reads CASSPSEWVTGEAFF. CDR3 DNA: TGCGCCAGCAGCCCCTCGGAATGGGTTACGGGTGAAGCTTTCTTT.

The chain recombines TRBV4-2 with TRBJ2-5, with 11 bases that match TRBD2. The V gene's germline CDR1 is LGHNA and CDR2 YNFKEQ. V was clipped by 3 bases and J by 3 bases; unmatched bases: 3. The CDR3 consists of 15 residues. The chain's CDR3 is CASSQPGLAEETQYF. For the CDR3, the DNA is TGTGCCAGCAGCCAGCCGGGACTAGCGGAAGAGACCCAGTACTTC.